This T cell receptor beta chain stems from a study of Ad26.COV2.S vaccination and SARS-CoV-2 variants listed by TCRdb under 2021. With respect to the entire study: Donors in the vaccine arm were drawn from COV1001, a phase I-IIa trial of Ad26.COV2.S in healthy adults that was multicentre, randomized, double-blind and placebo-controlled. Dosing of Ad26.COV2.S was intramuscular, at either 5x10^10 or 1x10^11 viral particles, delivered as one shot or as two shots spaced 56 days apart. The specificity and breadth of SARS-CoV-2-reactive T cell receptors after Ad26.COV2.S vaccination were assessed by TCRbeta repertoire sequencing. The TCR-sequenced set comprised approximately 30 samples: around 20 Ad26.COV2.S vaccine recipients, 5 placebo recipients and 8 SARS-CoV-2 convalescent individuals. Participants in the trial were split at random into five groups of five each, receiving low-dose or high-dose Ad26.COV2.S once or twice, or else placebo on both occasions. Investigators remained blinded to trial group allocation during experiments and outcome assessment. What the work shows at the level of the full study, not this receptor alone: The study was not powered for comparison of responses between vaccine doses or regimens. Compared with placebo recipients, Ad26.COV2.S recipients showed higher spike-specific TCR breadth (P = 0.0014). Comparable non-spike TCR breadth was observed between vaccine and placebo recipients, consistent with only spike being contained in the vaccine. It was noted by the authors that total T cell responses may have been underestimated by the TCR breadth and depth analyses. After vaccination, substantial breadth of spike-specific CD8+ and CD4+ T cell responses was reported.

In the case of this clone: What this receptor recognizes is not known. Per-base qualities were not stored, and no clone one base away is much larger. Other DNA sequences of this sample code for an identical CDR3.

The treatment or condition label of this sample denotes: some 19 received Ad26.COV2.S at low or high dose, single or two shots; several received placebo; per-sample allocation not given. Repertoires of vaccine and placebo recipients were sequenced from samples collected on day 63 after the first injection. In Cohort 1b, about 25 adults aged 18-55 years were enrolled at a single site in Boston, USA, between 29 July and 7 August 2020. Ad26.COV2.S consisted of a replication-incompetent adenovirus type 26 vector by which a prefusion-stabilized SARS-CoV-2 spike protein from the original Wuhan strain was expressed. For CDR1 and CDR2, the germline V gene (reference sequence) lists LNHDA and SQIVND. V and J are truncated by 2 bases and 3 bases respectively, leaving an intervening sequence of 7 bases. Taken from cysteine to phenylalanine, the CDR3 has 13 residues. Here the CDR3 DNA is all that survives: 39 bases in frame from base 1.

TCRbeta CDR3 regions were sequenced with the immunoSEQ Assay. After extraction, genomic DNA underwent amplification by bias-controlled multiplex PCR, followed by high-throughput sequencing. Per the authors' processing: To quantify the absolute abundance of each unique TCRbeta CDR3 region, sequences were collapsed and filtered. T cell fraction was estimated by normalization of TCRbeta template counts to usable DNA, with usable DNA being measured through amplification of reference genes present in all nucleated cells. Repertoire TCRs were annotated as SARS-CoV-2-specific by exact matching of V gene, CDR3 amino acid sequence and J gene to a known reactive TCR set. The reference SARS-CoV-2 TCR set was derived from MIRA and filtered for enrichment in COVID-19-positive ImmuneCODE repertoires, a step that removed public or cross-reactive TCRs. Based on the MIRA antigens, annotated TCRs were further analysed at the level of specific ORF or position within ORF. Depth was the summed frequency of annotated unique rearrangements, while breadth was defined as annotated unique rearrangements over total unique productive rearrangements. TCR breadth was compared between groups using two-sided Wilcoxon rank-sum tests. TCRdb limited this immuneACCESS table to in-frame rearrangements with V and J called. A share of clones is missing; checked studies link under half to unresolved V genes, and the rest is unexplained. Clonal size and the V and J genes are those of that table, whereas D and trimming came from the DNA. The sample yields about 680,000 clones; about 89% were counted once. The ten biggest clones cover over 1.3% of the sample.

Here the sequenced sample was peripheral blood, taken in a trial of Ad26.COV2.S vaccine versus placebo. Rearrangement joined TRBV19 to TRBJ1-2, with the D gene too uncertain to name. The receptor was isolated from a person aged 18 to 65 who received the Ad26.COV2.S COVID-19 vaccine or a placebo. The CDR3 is CASSIYGDYGYTF. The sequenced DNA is TGTGCCAGTAGTATATACGGAGACTATGGCTACACCTTC.